These 7 T cell receptor beta chains came from one sample sequenced in a study of blood T cell repertoires in COVID-19. Sequencing was performed with immunoSEQ multiplex PCR; in TCRdb, only in-frame clones are kept and a portion is missing. In the table there are approximately 300,000 clones, around 86% of which are singletons. The sequenced material came from PBMCs or T cells enriched from blood (not recorded which). These receptors were collected from a woman under 30 who had recovered from COVID-19.

This chain links TRBV3-1 (or the pseudogene TRBV3-2) with TRBJ2-7; 10 nucleotides match TRBD2. The V gene end was trimmed by 1 base and the J gene end by 4 bases; junction bases not matched to a gene: 13. The CDR3 contains 18 residues. Germline lookup yields CDR1 LGHDT and CDR2 YNNKEL (reference sequence). In DNA, the CDR3 is TGTGCCAGCAGCCAAGCCCGGACTAGCGGACCCGCCTGGTACGAGCAGTACTTC. Encoded protein: CASSQARTSGPAWYEQYF.

The chain recombines TRBV19 with TRBJ1-1, with D uncertain. This CDR3 has 13 residues. Trimming shortened V by 5 bases and J by 3 bases, and 10 bases separated the two germline ends. Germline CDR1 and CDR2: LNHDA and SQIVND (reference sequence). The CDR3 region is CASSQDKDTEAFF. The CDR3 DNA reads as TGTGCCAGTAGTCAAGACAAGGACACTGAAGCTTTCTTT.

V is TRBV10-3 and J is TRBJ1-2; no reliable D call. V was pared by 2 bases and J by 10 bases, with 14 bases between. CDR1 ENHRY and CDR2 SYGVKD come from the germline V gene. The CDR3 has 13 amino acids. CDR3 coding DNA: TGTGCCATCAGTGAGACCGGGAGTCCCTTCTACACCTTC. It yields the protein CAISETGSPFYTF.

The chain links TRBV10-2 to TRBJ2-1, with 10 bases identical to TRBD2. CDR3 length: 14 amino acids. J was trimmed by 3 bases and V by 8 bases; bases with no gene match: 4. CDR1 is WSHSY and CDR2 is SAAADI in the germline V gene. The CDR3, as DNA: TGCGCCAGCGTATCTAGCGGGAGCTACAATGAGCAGTTCTTC. Translation: CASVSSGSYNEQFF.

This chain connects TRBV18 to TRBJ2-1, with 11 nucleotides matching TRBD1. Per the germline V gene, CDR1 is KGHSH and CDR2 is LQKENI. The CDR3 sequence is 20 residues long. V shed 2 bases, J shed 2 bases, and the junction held 14 bases outside the gene matches. For the CDR3, the DNA is TGTGCCAGCTCACCAGGCTCCGGGACAGGGGGTTTGGAGGCCTACAATGAGCAGTTCTTC. It codes for CASSPGSGTGGLEAYNEQFF.

The V call is TRBV29-1, the J call TRBJ2-3; TRBD2 matches 10 bases. Germline CDR1 and CDR2: SQVTM and ANQGSEA. This CDR3 has 15 residues. The V and J ends lost 3 bases and 4 bases, in that order; junction bases with no gene match: 7. The DNA of the CDR3 is TGCAGCGTTGATCGAGCGGGAGGGCCCGCAGATACGCAGTATTTT. As protein: CSVDRAGGPADTQYF.

In this sample, this clone turned up a few times. The V gene is TRBV6-5, the J gene TRBJ2-7, with TRBD1 identical over 8 bases. Germline CDR1 is MNHEY and CDR2 is SVGAGI. The CDR3 is made up of 12 amino acids. V dropped 5 bases and J dropped 5; count of bases not matched to a gene: 2. DNA of the CDR3: TGTGCCAGCAGTCCAGGGGGCCACGAGCAGTACTTC. It specifies CASSPGGHEQYF.